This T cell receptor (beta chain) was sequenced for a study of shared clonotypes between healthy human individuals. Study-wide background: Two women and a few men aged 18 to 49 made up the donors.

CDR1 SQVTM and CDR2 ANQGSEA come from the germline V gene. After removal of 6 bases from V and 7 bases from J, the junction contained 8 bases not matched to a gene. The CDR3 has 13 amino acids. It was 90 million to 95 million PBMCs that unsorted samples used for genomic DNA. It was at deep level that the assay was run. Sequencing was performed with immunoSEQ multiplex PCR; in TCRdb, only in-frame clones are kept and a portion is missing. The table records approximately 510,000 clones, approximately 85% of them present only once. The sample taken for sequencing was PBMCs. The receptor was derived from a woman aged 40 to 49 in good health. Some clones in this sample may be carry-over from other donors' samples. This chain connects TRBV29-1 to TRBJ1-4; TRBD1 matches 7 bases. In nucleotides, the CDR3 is TGCAGCGTCATGACAGGGTACGCTGAAAAACTGTTTTTT. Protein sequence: CSVMTGYAEKLFF.